This T cell receptor beta chain was sequenced in a study of blood T cell repertoires in COVID-19. Turning to the study itself: Some COVID-19 samples were acute and others convalescent; all came from the United States, Italy and Spain. PBMCs, B-cell-depleted T cells, or T cells were the source of the cDNA or gDNA that made up the material.

This CDR3 has 16 amino acids. V was trimmed by 5 bases and J by 2 bases, leaving 15 bases between them. In germline, CDR1 is SEHNR, CDR2 FQNEAQ (reference sequence). In the original processing: Estimated nucleated cell counts came from reference gene primer amplification. The table came from immunoSEQ multiplex PCR; TCRdb's copy has only in-frame clones and leaves some out. V and J calls plus clone size are reproduced from that table; the DNA served to infer D and trimming. The profile covers about 300,000 clones, with roughly 90% appearing a single time and 1.8% taken by the ten largest. Seattle enrolled patients during active infection and tracked them longitudinally.

This receptor was obtained from a woman in her 30s with COVID-19, enrolled during active disease. This chain uses TRBV7-9 with TRBJ2-2, with D maybe TRBD1 (6 bases). The specimen sequenced was peripheral blood. CDR3 nucleotides: TGTGCCAGCAGCCGCGTCAGGACAGTCAACACCGGGGAGCTGTTTTTT. Its protein is CASSRVRTVNTGELFF.